This entry features one T cell receptor beta chain sequence. One entry per CDR3 protein, called by TCRdb with MiXCR from the 5' RACE reads. The table includes 450,000 or so distinct CDR3 sequences, less than 25% detected once. V shed 0 bases and J shed 2 bases, with 10 bases lying between them. CDR3 size: 15 residues. Germline V gene data show CDR1 as SGHKS and CDR2 as YYEKEE (reference sequence). The entry originates in a study of identical twins. The same data also went into a second study, on T cells expressing NK-cell markers. That source reports: Roughly 1.0-7.0% of CD8+ T cells in several donors belonged to dominant NKG2C+ clonotypes.

This rearrangement joins TRBV5-5 to TRBJ2-3; D is undetermined. Sequences were obtained from CD4+ T cells sorted from blood. The sequence was collected from a woman aged 18-35 years in good health. The CDR3 DNA sequence: TGTGCCAGCAGCTTGGAAGGTTTCAACACAGATACGCAGTATTTT. Its protein is CASSLEGFNTDTQYF.